This is a list of T cell receptor beta chains from one sample in a study of OX40 agonist ivuxolimab in advanced cancers. Method: immunoSEQ multiplex PCR; TCRdb's copy keeps in-frame clones and lacks some. The sample holds 72,000 or so clones, roughly 84% seen once. The starting material was CD4+ or CD8+ T cells sorted from blood, obtained in a trial of the OX40 agonist ivuxolimab. The origin of the receptors is an adult with an advanced solid tumor such as melanoma, head and neck, liver or kidney cancer. CDR3s include the opening cysteine and the closing phenylalanine or tryptophan. A D gene is named only where the DNA matches it firmly. The listing skips clone size in some rows; elsewhere it reads once, few, many or a size class.

v_gene	j_gene	d_gene	abundance	CDR3aa	CDR3nt
TRBV2	TRBJ1-3	.	.	CASSGYGISDGNTIYF	TGTGCCAGCAGTGGGTATGGCATCTCGGATGGAAACACCATATATTTT
TRBV11-2	TRBJ1-1	TRBD1	.	CASSEQGLLDRAFF	TGTGCCAGCAGCGAACAGGGGCTGCTGGATCGGGCTTTCTTT
TRBV5-1	TRBJ2-5	.	.	CASSGLRETQYF	TGCGCCAGCAGCGGTTTAAGGGAGACCCAGTACTTC
TRBV5-6	TRBJ1-6	.	.	CASTGGRGGGSPLHF	TGTGCCAGCACCGGGGGTCGGGGCGGGGGATCACCCCTCCACTTT
TRBV27	TRBJ2-3	TRBD2	.	CASSANPGGPTDTQYF	TGTGCCAGCAGTGCTAATCCGGGGGGGCCCACAGATACGCAGTATTTT
TRBV6-5	TRBJ2-5	.	.	CASSYGLARETQYF	TGTGCCAGCAGTTACGGTCTAGCGCGGGAGACCCAGTACTTC
TRBV6-5	TRBJ2-2	TRBD1	.	CASSSTGGYNTGELFF	TGTGCCAGCAGTTCGACAGGGGGATATAACACCGGGGAGCTGTTTTTT
TRBV2	TRBJ1-1	.	few	CAKSLMNTEAFF	TGTGCCAAGTCACTCATGAACACTGAAGCTTTCTTT
TRBV5-8	TRBJ1-1	.	once	CASSLTGPPAGEAFF	TGTGCCAGCAGCTTGACCGGGCCTCCGGCAGGTGAAGCTTTCTTT
TRBV19	TRBJ2-7	.	.	CASSILPGPYEQYF	TGTGCCAGTAGTATCCTTCCAGGACCCTACGAGCAGTACTTC
TRBV28	TRBJ1-2	.	.	CASSFLGGANYGYTF	TGTGCCAGCAGTTTCCTGGGAGGGGCCAACTATGGCTACACCTTC
TRBV14	TRBJ2-1	TRBD2	few	CASSPSPGLRLF	TGTGCCAGCAGCCCCTCGCCGGGACTACGCCTCTTC
TRBV11-1	TRBJ1-5	.	.	CASSLGVSQPQHF	TGTGCCAGCAGCTTAGGGGTTTCTCAGCCCCAGCATTTT